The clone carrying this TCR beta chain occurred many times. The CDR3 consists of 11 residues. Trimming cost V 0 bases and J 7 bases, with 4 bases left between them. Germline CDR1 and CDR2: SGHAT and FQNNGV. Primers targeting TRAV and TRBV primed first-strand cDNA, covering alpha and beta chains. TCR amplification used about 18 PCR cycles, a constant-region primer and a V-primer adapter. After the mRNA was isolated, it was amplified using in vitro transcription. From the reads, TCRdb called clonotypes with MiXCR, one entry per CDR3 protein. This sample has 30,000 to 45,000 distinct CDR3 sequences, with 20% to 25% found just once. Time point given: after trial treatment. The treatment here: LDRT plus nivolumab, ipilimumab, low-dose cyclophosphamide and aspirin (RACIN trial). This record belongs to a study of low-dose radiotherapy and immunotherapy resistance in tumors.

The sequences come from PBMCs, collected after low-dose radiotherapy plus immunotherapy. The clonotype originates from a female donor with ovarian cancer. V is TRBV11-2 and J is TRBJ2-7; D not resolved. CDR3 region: CASSLDREQYF. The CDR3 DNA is TGTGCCAGCAGCTTAGATCGTGAGCAGTACTTC.